This T cell receptor beta chain derives from a study of T-cell memory formation after mild COVID-19 (TCRdb year 2021). Context from the whole study: TCR sequence clusters from the two donors were found to be largely donor specific. In a couple of donors, T-cell clones that expanded and contracted after mild COVID-19 were followed by sequencing TCRalpha and TCRbeta repertoires longitudinally. Two young, previously healthy adult volunteers, one female and one male, were included in the cohort. Points the paper makes about the study in general: Contracting CD4+ clones were found mainly in CM and EM memory subsets, while CD8+ clones were enriched in EMRA. SARS-CoV-2 specificity of the second-wave clones peaking on day 37 was not confirmed. Only a couple of mild cases were covered in the study, and larger cohorts including severe cases with pre-infection samples were considered necessary. Some responding clones were detected in pre-infection memory, which suggested that pre-existing cross-reactive memory T cells had joined the SARS-CoV-2 response. Clones that contracted from day 15 to 85 showed balanced CD4/CD8 phenotypes, whereas a second wave of clones that expanded from day 15 to 37 leaned towards CD4+.

Reading from cysteine to phenylalanine, the CDR3 counts 14 amino acids. Only CDR3 DNA remains: 42 bases, in frame from the first base. The germline V gene yields WSHSY for CDR1 and SAAADI for CDR2. V gives up 7 bases and J gives up 4 bases, and the segment between their germline ends measures 14 bases. This clonotype was counted ten times or more. No cognate antigen has been identified for it. No base qualities exist here, and no much larger clone lies one base off it. Instrument used: Illumina NovaSeq 6000. TCRalpha and TCRbeta cDNA libraries were constructed by 5'RACE with constant-segment primers, with sample barcodes and unique molecular identifiers being introduced. RNA was extracted from every sample with Trizol reagent. The libraries were amplified in two PCR steps, and the second step added a second sample barcode and Illumina TruSeq adapters. The libraries were sequenced on an Illumina NovaSeq using 2 x 150 bp paired-end reads. Turning to the authors' computational methods: The reads were demultiplexed and collapsed into UMI-guided consensus sequences using migec v1.2.7. Using mixcr v2.1.11, UMI consensuses were aligned to TRA and TRB V and J templates and then assembled into clonotypes. Expanded or contracted clonotypes were those called significant by both edgeR and NoisET, with noise models trained on biological replicates. For edgeR calls, a false discovery rate-adjusted p below 0.01 and a log2 fold-change threshold of 1 were applied. As an exploratory analysis of dynamics, max-normalized trajectories of the 1000 most abundant clonotypes were examined by PCA with hierarchical clustering. Separately sequenced CD4+ and CD8+ repertoires were used to assign the CD4 or CD8 phenotype of responding clones. TCRdb trimmed the raw reads at Q25, called clones with MiXCR and kept productive beta chains. Rows with one shared CDR3 protein collapse into an entry with the most common genes and DNA. The V and J calls come from TCRdb's annotation, not from the publication. The sample table shows just over 350,000 distinct CDR3 sequences, and over 13% are seen once. The ten most abundant clones make up around a fifth of the sample.

Ficoll-Paque density gradient centrifugation was used to isolate PBMCs. The chain was built from TRBV10-2 and TRBJ1-5, and the D gene may be TRBD1, 5 bases matching. Sample: PBMCs or a T cell subset sorted from them (not recorded which). The clonotype was recovered from a man aged 18 to 30 who had mild COVID-19 (a few samples of this study predate the infection). The sample titles of this study are shuffled in the database, so cell type and time point are left out; the donor was told from shared clones. The DNA sequence is as follows: TGCGCCAGCACGGAGGGGCTCGCGAATCAGCCCCAGCATTTT. The resulting protein is CASTEGLANQPQHF.